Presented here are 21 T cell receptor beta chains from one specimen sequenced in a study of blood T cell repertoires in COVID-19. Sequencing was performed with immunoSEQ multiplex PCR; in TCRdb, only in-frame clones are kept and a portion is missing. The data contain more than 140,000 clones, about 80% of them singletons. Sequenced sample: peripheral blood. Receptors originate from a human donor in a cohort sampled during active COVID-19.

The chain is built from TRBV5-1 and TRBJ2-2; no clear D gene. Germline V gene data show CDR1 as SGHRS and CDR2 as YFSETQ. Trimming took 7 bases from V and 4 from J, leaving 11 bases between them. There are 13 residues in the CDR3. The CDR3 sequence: CASRYRTTGELFF. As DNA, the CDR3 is TGCGCCAGCCGCTACAGAACCACCGGGGAGCTGTTTTTT.

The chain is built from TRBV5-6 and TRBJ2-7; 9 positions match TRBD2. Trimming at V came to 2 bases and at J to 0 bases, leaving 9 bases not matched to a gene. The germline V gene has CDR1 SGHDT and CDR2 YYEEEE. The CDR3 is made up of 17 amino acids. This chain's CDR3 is CASSFPRVAGVSYEQYF. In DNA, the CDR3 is TGTGCCAGCAGCTTCCCCCGGGTAGCGGGGGTCTCCTACGAGCAGTACTTC.

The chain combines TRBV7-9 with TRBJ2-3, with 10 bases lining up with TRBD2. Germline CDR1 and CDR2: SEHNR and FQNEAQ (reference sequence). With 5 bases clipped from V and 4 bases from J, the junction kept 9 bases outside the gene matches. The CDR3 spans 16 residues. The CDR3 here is CASSRITSGVADTQYF. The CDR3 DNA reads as TGTGCCAGCAGCCGCATAACTAGCGGGGTAGCAGATACGCAGTATTTT.

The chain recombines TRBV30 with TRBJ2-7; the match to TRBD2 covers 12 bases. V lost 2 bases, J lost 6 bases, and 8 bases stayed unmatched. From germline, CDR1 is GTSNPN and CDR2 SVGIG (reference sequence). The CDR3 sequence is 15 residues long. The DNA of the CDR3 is TGTGCCTGGAGTCCAGGACTAGCGGGACCTTTCGAGCAGTACTTC. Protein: CAWSPGLAGPFEQYF.

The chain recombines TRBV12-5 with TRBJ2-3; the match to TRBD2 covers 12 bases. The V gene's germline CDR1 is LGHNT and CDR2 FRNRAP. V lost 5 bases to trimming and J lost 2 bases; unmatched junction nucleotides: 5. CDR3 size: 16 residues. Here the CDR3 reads CASGVGLAGPTDTQYF. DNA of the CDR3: TGTGCTAGTGGTGTGGGACTAGCGGGTCCCACAGATACGCAGTATTTT.

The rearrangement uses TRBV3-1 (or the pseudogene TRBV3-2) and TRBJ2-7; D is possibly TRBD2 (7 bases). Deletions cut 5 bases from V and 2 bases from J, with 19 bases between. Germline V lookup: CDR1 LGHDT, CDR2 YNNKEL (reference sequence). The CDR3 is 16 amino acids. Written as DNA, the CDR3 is TGTGCCAGCAGCTCAAGGGGGGGTGGGGCCACCTACGAGCAGTACTTC. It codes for CASSSRGGGATYEQYF.

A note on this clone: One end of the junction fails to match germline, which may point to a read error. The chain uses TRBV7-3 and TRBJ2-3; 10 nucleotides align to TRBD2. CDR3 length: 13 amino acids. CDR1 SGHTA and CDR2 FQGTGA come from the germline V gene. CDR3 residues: CASSFDGTSVESF. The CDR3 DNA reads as TGTGCCAGCAGCTTCGACGGGACTAGCGTCGAGAGTTTT.

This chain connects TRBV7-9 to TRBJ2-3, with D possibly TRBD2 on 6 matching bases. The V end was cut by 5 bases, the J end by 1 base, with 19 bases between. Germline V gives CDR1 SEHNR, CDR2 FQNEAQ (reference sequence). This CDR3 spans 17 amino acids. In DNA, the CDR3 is TGTGCCAGCAGCATGACTAGTGCCTCTTTTCGCACAGATACGCAGTATTTT. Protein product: CASSMTSASFRTDTQYF.

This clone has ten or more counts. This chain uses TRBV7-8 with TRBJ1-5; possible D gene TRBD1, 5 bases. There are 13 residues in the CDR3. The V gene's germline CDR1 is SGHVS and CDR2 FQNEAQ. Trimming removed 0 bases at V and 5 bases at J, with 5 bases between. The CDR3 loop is CASSLAQDQPQHF. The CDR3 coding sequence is TGTGCCAGCAGCTTAGCACAGGATCAGCCCCAGCATTTT. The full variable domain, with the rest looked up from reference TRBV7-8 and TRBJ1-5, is GAGVSQSPRYKVAKRGQDVALRCDPISGHVSLFWYQQALGQGPEFLTYFQNEAQLDKSGLPSDRFFAERPEGSVSTLKIQRTQQEDSAVYLCASSLAQDQPQHFGDGTRLSIL.

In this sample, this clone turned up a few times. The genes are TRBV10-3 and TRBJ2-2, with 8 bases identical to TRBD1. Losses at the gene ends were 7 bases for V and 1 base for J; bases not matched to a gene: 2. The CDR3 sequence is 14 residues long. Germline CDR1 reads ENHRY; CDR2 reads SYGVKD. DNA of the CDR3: TGTGCCATCAAGGGGACAGGGAACACCGGGGAGCTGTTTTTT. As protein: CAIKGTGNTGELFF.

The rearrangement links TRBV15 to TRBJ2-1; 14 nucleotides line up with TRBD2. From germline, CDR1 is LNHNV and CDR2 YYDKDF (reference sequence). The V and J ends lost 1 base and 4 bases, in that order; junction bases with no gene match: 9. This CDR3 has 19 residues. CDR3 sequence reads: CATSRVIGTSGRQYNEQFF. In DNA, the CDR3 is TGTGCCACCAGCAGAGTGATCGGGACTAGCGGGAGACAATACAATGAGCAGTTCTTC.

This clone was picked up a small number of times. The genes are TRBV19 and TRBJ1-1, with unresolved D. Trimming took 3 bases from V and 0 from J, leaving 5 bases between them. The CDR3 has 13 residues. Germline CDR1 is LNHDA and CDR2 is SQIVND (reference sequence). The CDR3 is CASSMTLNTEAFF. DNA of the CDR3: TGTGCCAGTAGTATGACATTGAACACTGAAGCTTTCTTT. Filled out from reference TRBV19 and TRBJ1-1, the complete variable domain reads DGGITQSPKYLFRKEGQNVTLSCEQNLNHDAMYWYRQDPGQGLRLIYYSQIVNDFQKGDIAEGYSVSREKKESFPLTVTSAQKNPTAFYLCASSMTLNTEAFFGQGTRLTVV.

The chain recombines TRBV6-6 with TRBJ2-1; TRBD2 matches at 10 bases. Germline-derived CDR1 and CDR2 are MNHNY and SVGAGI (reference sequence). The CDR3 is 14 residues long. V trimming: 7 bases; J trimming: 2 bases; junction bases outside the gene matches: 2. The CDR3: CASNLAGAYNEQFF. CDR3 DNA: TGTGCCAGCAACCTAGCGGGAGCCTACAATGAGCAGTTCTTC.

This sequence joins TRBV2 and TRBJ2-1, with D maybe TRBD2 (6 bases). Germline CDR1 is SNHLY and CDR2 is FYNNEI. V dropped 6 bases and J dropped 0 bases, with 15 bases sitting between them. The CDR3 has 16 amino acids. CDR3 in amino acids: CASRARGPSSYNEQFF. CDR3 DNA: TGTGCCAGCAGGGCGCGGGGACCAAGCTCCTACAATGAGCAGTTCTTC. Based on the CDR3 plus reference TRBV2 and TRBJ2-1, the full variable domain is EPEVTQTPSHQVTQMGQEVILRCVPISNHLYFYWYRQILGQKVEFLVSFYNNEISEKSEIFDDQFSVERPDGSNFTLKIRSTKLEDSAMYFCASRARGPSSYNEQFFGPGTRLTVL.

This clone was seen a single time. The DNA of the CDR3 is TGTGCCAGCAGCTCACTAGCGGGAGTACGAGAGACCCAGTACTTC. It translates to CASSSLAGVRETQYF. The chain couples TRBV7-2 to TRBJ2-5; 11 nucleotides match TRBD2. The V gene end was trimmed by 4 bases and the J gene end by 4 bases; junction bases not matched to a gene: 5. This CDR3 comprises 15 residues. CDR1 is SGHTA, CDR2 FQGNSA, per germline. Complete variable domain (other parts from reference TRBV7-2 and TRBJ2-5): GAGVSQSPSNKVTEKGKDVELRCDPISGHTALYWYRQSLGQGLEFLIYFQGNSAPDKSGLPSDRFSAERTGGSVSTLTIQRTQQEDSAVYLCASSSLAGVRETQYFGPGTRLLVL.

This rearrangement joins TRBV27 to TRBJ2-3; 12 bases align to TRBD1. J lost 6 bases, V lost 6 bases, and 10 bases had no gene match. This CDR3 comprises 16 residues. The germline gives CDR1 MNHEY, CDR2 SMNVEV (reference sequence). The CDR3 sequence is CASRGQGALIADTQYF. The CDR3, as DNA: TGTGCCAGCAGGGGACAGGGGGCGCTGATTGCGGATACGCAGTATTTT.

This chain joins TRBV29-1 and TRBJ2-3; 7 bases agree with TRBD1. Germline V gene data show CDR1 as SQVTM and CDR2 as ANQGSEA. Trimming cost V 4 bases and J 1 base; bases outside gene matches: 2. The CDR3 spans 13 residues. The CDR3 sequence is CSVGQGGTDTQYF. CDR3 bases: TGCAGCGTTGGACAGGGTGGCACAGATACGCAGTATTTT.

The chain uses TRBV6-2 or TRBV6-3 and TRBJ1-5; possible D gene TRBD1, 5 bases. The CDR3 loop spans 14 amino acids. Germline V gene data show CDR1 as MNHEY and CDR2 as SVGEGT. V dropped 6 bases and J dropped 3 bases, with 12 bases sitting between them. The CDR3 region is CASSPTGLNQPQHF. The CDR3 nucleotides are TGTGCCAGCAGCCCCACAGGTCTCAATCAGCCCCAGCATTTT.

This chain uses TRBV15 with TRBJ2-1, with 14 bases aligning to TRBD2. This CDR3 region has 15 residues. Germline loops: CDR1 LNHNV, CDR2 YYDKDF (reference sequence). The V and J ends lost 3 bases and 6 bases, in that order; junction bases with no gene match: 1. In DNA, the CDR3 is TGTGCCACCAGCAGGGGACTAGCGGGAGCCAATGAGCAGTTCTTC. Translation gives CATSRGLAGANEQFF.

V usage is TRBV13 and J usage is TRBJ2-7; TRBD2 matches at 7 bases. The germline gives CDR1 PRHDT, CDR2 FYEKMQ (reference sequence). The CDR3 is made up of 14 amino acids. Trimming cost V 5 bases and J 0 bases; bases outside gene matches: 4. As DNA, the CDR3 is TGTGCCAGCAGCCAAAGCGGGACCTCCTACGAGCAGTACTTC. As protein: CASSQSGTSYEQYF.

The CDR3 here is CSVGTSGAREQFF. The CDR3 nucleotides are TGCAGCGTTGGGACTAGCGGGGCTCGTGAGCAGTTCTTC. V gene TRBV29-1 combines with J gene TRBJ2-1; 12 bases are shared with TRBD2. J was trimmed by 9 bases and V by 4 bases; bases with no gene match: 4. The CDR3 loop spans 13 amino acids. Germline CDR1 is SQVTM and CDR2 is ANQGSEA.